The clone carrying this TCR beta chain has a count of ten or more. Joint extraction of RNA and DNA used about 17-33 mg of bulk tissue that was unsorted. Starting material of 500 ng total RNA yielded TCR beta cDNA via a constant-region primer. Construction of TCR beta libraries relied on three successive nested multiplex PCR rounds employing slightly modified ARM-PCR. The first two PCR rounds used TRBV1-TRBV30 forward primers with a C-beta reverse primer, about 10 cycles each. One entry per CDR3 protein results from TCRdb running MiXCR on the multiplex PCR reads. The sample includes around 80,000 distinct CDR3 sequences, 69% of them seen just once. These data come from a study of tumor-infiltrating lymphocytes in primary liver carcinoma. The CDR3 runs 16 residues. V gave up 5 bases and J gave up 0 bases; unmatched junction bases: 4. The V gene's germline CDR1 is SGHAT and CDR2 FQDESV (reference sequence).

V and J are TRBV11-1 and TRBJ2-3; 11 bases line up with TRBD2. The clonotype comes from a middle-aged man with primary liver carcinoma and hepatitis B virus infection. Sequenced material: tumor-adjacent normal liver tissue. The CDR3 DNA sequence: TGTGCCAGCAGCAAGGGACTAGCGGTTAGCACAGATACGCAGTATTTT. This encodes CASSKGLAVSTDTQYF.